This is a list of T cell receptor beta chains from one sample in a study of CD8 T cells in Susac syndrome. TCRdb independently ran MiXCR on the immunoSEQ multiplex PCR reads; one entry per CDR3 protein. The data contain about 140,000 distinct CDR3 sequences, 85% to 95% of them singletons. Specimen: CD4+ T cells from PBMCs. Receptors were obtained from a human donor with Susac syndrome. Each CDR3 is given with its conserved first and last residue. The order of the fields is D gene, clone size, V gene, J gene, CDR3 protein, CDR3 DNA. The D gene is left open where the match is weak. Size tells how often a clone was seen (once, few, many) or the class of an expanded clone, and some rows leave it out.

d_call: TRBD2; clone_size: .; v_call: TRBV4-1; j_call: TRBJ2-1; cdr3_aa: CASSHVLAGRGNEQFF; cdr3_nt: TGCGCCAGCAGCCATGTACTAGCGGGAAGAGGGAATGAGCAGTTCTTC
d_call: .; clone_size: .; v_call: TRBV20-1; j_call: TRBJ2-7; cdr3_aa: CSANIGLGEQYF; cdr3_nt: TGCAGTGCTAACATAGGCCTGGGCGAGCAGTACTTC
d_call: .; clone_size: .; v_call: TRBV20-1; j_call: TRBJ2-1; cdr3_aa: CSASRGNEQFF; cdr3_nt: TGCAGTGCCAGTCGGGGGAATGAGCAGTTCTTC
d_call: .; clone_size: .; v_call: TRBV16; j_call: TRBJ1-1; cdr3_aa: CASSQSGWNTEAFF; cdr3_nt: TGTGCCAGCAGCCAATCGGGGTGGAACACTGAAGCTTTCTTT
d_call: TRBD2; clone_size: .; v_call: TRBV7-9; j_call: TRBJ2-1; cdr3_aa: CASSSSGRYDEQFF; cdr3_nt: TGTGCCAGCAGCTCTAGCGGGAGGTACGATGAGCAGTTCTTC
d_call: .; clone_size: .; v_call: TRBV15; j_call: TRBJ2-7; cdr3_aa: CATSPRRGEQYF; cdr3_nt: TGTGCCACCAGCCCCAGGAGGGGCGAGCAGTACTTC
d_call: .; clone_size: .; v_call: TRBV7-9; j_call: TRBJ2-2; cdr3_aa: CASSQLGTGNTGELFF; cdr3_nt: TGTGCCAGCAGCCAGCTTGGGACCGGGAACACCGGGGAGCTGTTTTTT
d_call: .; clone_size: .; v_call: TRBV29-1; j_call: TRBJ1-1; cdr3_aa: CSAQKAAEAFF; cdr3_nt: TGCAGCGCCCAAAAGGCAGCTGAAGCTTTCTTT
d_call: TRBD2; clone_size: .; v_call: TRBV20-1; j_call: TRBJ2-2; cdr3_aa: CSARVAGADGELFF; cdr3_nt: TGCAGTGCTAGAGTAGCGGGAGCGGACGGGGAGCTGTTTTTT
d_call: .; clone_size: .; v_call: TRBV7-2; j_call: TRBJ2-7; cdr3_aa: CASSRSGTYEQYF; cdr3_nt: TGTGCCAGCAGCCGTAGCGGAACCTACGAGCAGTACTTC
d_call: .; clone_size: few; v_call: TRBV6-1; j_call: TRBJ1-1; cdr3_aa: CASSLTGPNTEAFF; cdr3_nt: TGTGCCAGCAGTCTAACAGGGCCGAACACTGAAGCTTTCTTT
d_call: .; clone_size: once; v_call: TRBV30; j_call: TRBJ2-5; cdr3_aa: CAWDAGVQETQYF; cdr3_nt: TGTGCCTGGGACGCCGGGGTACAAGAGACCCAGTACTTC
d_call: .; clone_size: .; v_call: TRBV7-2; j_call: TRBJ2-5; cdr3_aa: CASSGIKEETQYF; cdr3_nt: TGTGCCAGCAGCGGTATTAAAGAAGAGACCCAGTACTTC
d_call: .; clone_size: .; v_call: TRBV27; j_call: TRBJ2-1; cdr3_aa: CASGTRVSINEQFF; cdr3_nt: TGTGCCAGTGGAACCAGGGTTTCGATCAATGAGCAGTTCTTC
d_call: TRBD1; clone_size: .; v_call: TRBV27; j_call: TRBJ1-6; cdr3_aa: CASSGDRGSPLHF; cdr3_nt: TGTGCCAGCAGTGGGGACAGGGGTTCACCCCTCCACTTT
d_call: .; clone_size: .; v_call: TRBV5-6; j_call: TRBJ1-1; cdr3_aa: CASSAGNTEAFF; cdr3_nt: TGTGCCAGCAGCGCCGGGAACACTGAAGCTTTCTTT
d_call: .; clone_size: once; v_call: TRBV20-1; j_call: TRBJ2-3; cdr3_aa: CSARDQQDTQYF; cdr3_nt: TGCAGTGCTAGAGATCAGCAGGATACGCAGTATTTT
d_call: .; clone_size: once; v_call: TRBV5-1; j_call: TRBJ2-7; cdr3_aa: CASSSQHLDEQYF; cdr3_nt: TGCGCCAGCTCGTCCCAGCACCTCGACGAGCAGTACTTC
d_call: .; clone_size: .; v_call: TRBV2; j_call: TRBJ2-7; cdr3_aa: CASTRGAEAYEQYF; cdr3_nt: TGTGCCAGCACGAGGGGGGCTGAGGCCTACGAGCAGTACTTC
d_call: .; clone_size: .; v_call: TRBV5-1; j_call: TRBJ1-1; cdr3_aa: CASSLVGTATNTEAFF; cdr3_nt: TGCGCCAGCAGCTTGGTAGGTACAGCAACGAACACTGAAGCTTTCTTT
d_call: .; clone_size: .; v_call: TRBV27; j_call: TRBJ1-2; cdr3_aa: CASTGGGQYGYTF; cdr3_nt: TGTGCCAGCACCGGCGGGGGGCAATATGGCTACACCTTC
d_call: .; clone_size: .; v_call: TRBV7-8; j_call: TRBJ2-3; cdr3_aa: CASSLQGPASTDTQYF; cdr3_nt: TGTGCCAGCAGCCTCCAGGGACCCGCTAGCACAGATACGCAGTATTTT
d_call: .; clone_size: .; v_call: TRBV3-1; j_call: TRBJ1-2; cdr3_aa: CASSPQGLYGYTF; cdr3_nt: TGTGCCAGCAGCCCCCAGGGGCTCTATGGCTACACCTTC
d_call: .; clone_size: once; v_call: TRBV3-1; j_call: TRBJ2-3; cdr3_aa: CASSDTTSRYTQYF; cdr3_nt: TGTGCCAGCAGCGACACAACTAGCCGGTATACGCAGTATTTT
d_call: .; clone_size: once; v_call: TRBV5-1; j_call: TRBJ1-2; cdr3_aa: CASSSGSFGYTF; cdr3_nt: TGCGCCAGCAGCTCGGGGAGTTTTGGCTACACCTTC
d_call: .; clone_size: .; v_call: TRBV2; j_call: TRBJ2-3; cdr3_aa: CASSEAGGTSTDTQYF; cdr3_nt: TGTGCCAGCAGTGAAGCGGGGGGAACCAGCACAGATACGCAGTATTTT
d_call: .; clone_size: .; v_call: TRBV7-9; j_call: TRBJ2-4; cdr3_aa: CASASGLDIQYF; cdr3_nt: TGTGCCAGTGCATCTGGATTAGACATTCAGTACTTC
d_call: .; clone_size: .; v_call: TRBV12-3/TRBV12-4; j_call: TRBJ1-1; cdr3_aa: CASKMGRQNTEAFF; cdr3_nt: TGTGCCAGCAAAATGGGACGGCAGAACACTGAAGCTTTCTTT
d_call: .; clone_size: .; v_call: TRBV4-2; j_call: TRBJ2-3; cdr3_aa: CASSQVASLPDTQYF; cdr3_nt: TGTGCCAGCAGCCAAGTTGCCAGTCTTCCAGATACGCAGTATTTT
d_call: .; clone_size: .; v_call: TRBV28; j_call: TRBJ1-1; cdr3_aa: CASGLGGLGTEAFF; cdr3_nt: TGTGCCAGCGGACTCGGGGGGTTGGGCACTGAAGCTTTCTTT
d_call: TRBD2; clone_size: .; v_call: TRBV29-1; j_call: TRBJ2-5; cdr3_aa: CSGTSGSWETQYF; cdr3_nt: TGCAGCGGGACTAGCGGGAGTTGGGAGACCCAGTACTTC
d_call: .; clone_size: once; v_call: TRBV20-1; j_call: TRBJ2-6; cdr3_aa: CSAPRSSGANVLTF; cdr3_nt: TGCAGTGCCCCCAGATCCTCGGGGGCCAACGTCCTGACTTTC
d_call: TRBD1; clone_size: .; v_call: TRBV25-1; j_call: TRBJ2-7; cdr3_aa: CAIQGEAYEQYF; cdr3_nt: TGTGCCATACAGGGGGAAGCCTACGAGCAGTACTTC
d_call: .; clone_size: .; v_call: TRBV7-9; j_call: TRBJ1-2; cdr3_aa: CASSFAAGSGDYGYTF; cdr3_nt: TGTGCCAGCAGCTTTGCGGCAGGCAGTGGGGACTATGGCTACACCTTC
d_call: .; clone_size: .; v_call: TRBV20-1; j_call: TRBJ2-5; cdr3_aa: CSAVKETQYF; cdr3_nt: TGCAGTGCTGTCAAAGAGACCCAGTACTTC
d_call: .; clone_size: .; v_call: TRBV15; j_call: TRBJ2-2; cdr3_aa: CATSRDARDTGELFF; cdr3_nt: TGTGCCACCAGCAGAGATGCACGGGACACCGGGGAGCTGTTTTTT
d_call: TRBD2; clone_size: once; v_call: TRBV20-1; j_call: TRBJ2-1; cdr3_aa: CSAKPLAGINEQFF; cdr3_nt: TGCAGTGCCAAGCCCCTAGCGGGAATCAATGAGCAGTTCTTC
d_call: .; clone_size: .; v_call: TRBV6-5; j_call: TRBJ2-5; cdr3_aa: CASSRNRVVETQYF; cdr3_nt: TGTGCCAGCAGTCGTAACAGGGTGGTCGAGACCCAGTACTTC
d_call: TRBD2; clone_size: .; v_call: TRBV4-1; j_call: TRBJ2-5; cdr3_aa: CASSPHLGTSGGLAQYF; cdr3_nt: TGCGCCAGCAGCCCCCACTTAGGGACTAGCGGGGGCTTGGCCCAGTACTTC
d_call: .; clone_size: .; v_call: TRBV29-1; j_call: TRBJ2-3; cdr3_aa: CSAEGPGSTDTQYF; cdr3_nt: TGCAGCGCTGAAGGTCCAGGGAGCACAGATACGCAGTATTTT
d_call: .; clone_size: .; v_call: TRBV29-1; j_call: TRBJ2-7; cdr3_aa: CSVVVVSYEQYF; cdr3_nt: TGCAGCGTTGTGGTGGTCTCCTACGAGCAGTACTTC